The 23 T cell receptor beta chains presented below share a single source sample, sequenced in a study of blood T cell repertoires in COVID-19. Generated by immunoSEQ multiplex PCR, the TCRdb table keeps only in-frame clones and is missing some. The sample includes about 8,400 clones, roughly nine tenths seen only once; the top ten take approximately 9.4%. Sequencing was performed on peripheral blood. Source of these receptors: a man in his 60s with acute or convalescent COVID-19.

V usage is TRBV5-1 and J usage is TRBJ1-3; D is undetermined. Germline loops: CDR1 SGHRS, CDR2 YFSETQ. The CDR3 extends over 18 amino acids. Trimming pared 0 bases from V and 0 bases from J, leaving 16 bases between. The chain's CDR3 is CASSLASVRGTSGNTIYF. In DNA form, the CDR3 reads TGCGCCAGCAGCTTGGCCTCGGTCCGGGGAACCTCTGGAAACACCATATATTTT.

V is TRBV19 and J is TRBJ1-5, with 7 bases fitting TRBD1. Germline CDR1 and CDR2: LNHDA and SQIVND (reference sequence). The CDR3 consists of 13 residues. V was pared by 11 bases and J by 4 bases, with 8 bases of the junction left unmatched. The CDR3 sequence: CASLRTGNQPQHF. The CDR3 DNA sequence: TGTGCCTCCTTACGGACAGGAAATCAGCCCCAGCATTTT. Drawing the rest from reference TRBV19 and TRBJ1-5, the complete variable domain is DGGITQSPKYLFRKEGQNVTLSCEQNLNHDAMYWYRQDPGQGLRLIYYSQIVNDFQKGDIAEGYSVSREKKESFPLTVTSAQKNPTAFYLCASLRTGNQPQHFGDGTRLSIL.

CDR3 amino acids: CASSHRALAGNTIYF. The CDR3 DNA sequence: TGTGCCAGCAGCCACAGGGCCCTGGCTGGAAACACCATATATTTT. This rearrangement joins TRBV7-9 to TRBJ1-3; tentative D call: TRBD1 (6 bases). Germline loops: CDR1 SEHNR, CDR2 FQNEAQ (reference sequence). V was shortened by 5 bases and J by 2 bases, with 13 bases between the two germline ends. This CDR3 region has 15 residues.

The chain is built from TRBV19 and TRBJ1-2; D gene unclear. V was trimmed by 3 bases and J by 2 bases, leaving 10 bases between them. The CDR3 spans 14 residues. Germline V CDR1 and CDR2: LNHDA, SQIVND (reference sequence). CDR3 DNA sequence: TGTGCCAGTAGTATGGGAGGAACGAACTATGGCTACACCTTC. It is translated as CASSMGGTNYGYTF. Supplemented by reference TRBV19 and TRBJ1-2, the full variable domain reads DGGITQSPKYLFRKEGQNVTLSCEQNLNHDAMYWYRQDPGQGLRLIYYSQIVNDFQKGDIAEGYSVSREKKESFPLTVTSAQKNPTAFYLCASSMGGTNYGYTFGSGTRLTVV.

This chain links TRBV24-1 with TRBJ2-1; D not certain. This CDR3 comprises 14 residues. V was clipped by 3 bases and J by 4 bases, with 9 bases between them. CDR1 is KGHDR, CDR2 SFDVKD, per germline. The CDR3 loop is CATSDTSLYNEQFF. CDR3 DNA: TGTGCCACCAGTGATACATCCCTTTACAATGAGCAGTTCTTC.

V and J are TRBV3-1 (or the pseudogene TRBV3-2) and TRBJ1-4; no firm D call. This CDR3 has 17 residues. CDR1 is LGHDT, CDR2 YNNKEL, per germline (reference sequence). With 3 bases removed from V and 0 bases from J, the gap between germline ends came to 14 bases. CDR3 region: CASSHHSRTATNEKLFF. DNA for the CDR3: TGTGCCAGCAGCCATCACTCCCGTACTGCAACTAATGAAAAACTGTTTTTT.

The rearrangement uses TRBV27 and TRBJ2-7; 8 bases agree with TRBD1. This CDR3 is 14 amino acids long. Germline CDR1 is MNHEY and CDR2 is SMNVEV (reference sequence). The ends lost 6 bases at V and 5 bases at J; junction bases unmatched: 9. CDR3 in amino acids: CASRVWGQDNEQYF. CDR3 DNA sequence: TGTGCCAGCAGAGTCTGGGGACAGGACAACGAGCAGTACTTC.

The gene calls are TRBV7-6 and TRBJ1-3, with D unclear. The CDR3 sequence is 15 residues long. From germline, CDR1 is SGHVS and CDR2 FNYEAQ. Trimming took 2 bases from V and 6 from J, leaving 14 bases between them. This chain's CDR3 is CASSLTTGSENTIYF. The CDR3 nucleotides are TGTGCCAGCAGCTTAACGACCGGGTCGGAAAACACCATATATTTT.

The gene calls are TRBV19 and TRBJ1-1; the D gene is possibly TRBD1 (5 bases). This CDR3 spans 12 amino acids. CDR1 and CDR2 (germline): LNHDA, SQIVND (reference sequence). Trimming removed 10 bases from V and 1 base from J, with 10 bases in between. The CDR3 sequence: CATRGGNTEAFF. The CDR3 region has the DNA TGTGCCACGCGGGGGGGGAACACTGAAGCTTTCTTT. Full variable domain (outside the CDR3, taken from reference TRBV19 and TRBJ1-1): DGGITQSPKYLFRKEGQNVTLSCEQNLNHDAMYWYRQDPGQGLRLIYYSQIVNDFQKGDIAEGYSVSREKKESFPLTVTSAQKNPTAFYLCATRGGNTEAFFGQGTRLTVV.

This clone was seen more than once but under ten times. The J gene is TRBJ2-5, the V gene TRBV6-2 or TRBV6-3; 10 positions agree with TRBD2. The CDR3 contains 16 residues. Germline V gives CDR1 MNHEY, CDR2 SVGEGT. J was trimmed by 5 bases and V by 5 bases; bases with no gene match: 11. The CDR3 reads CASSTRRPSGGETQYF. DNA of the CDR3: TGTGCCAGCAGTACCCGGAGGCCTAGCGGGGGTGAGACCCAGTACTTC.

This clone appeared a single time. The chain recombines TRBV5-1 with TRBJ1-5; unclear D gene. The CDR3 is 14 amino acids. Germline values: CDR1 SGHRS, CDR2 YFSETQ. V gave up 2 bases and J gave up 3 bases, with 9 bases separating them. CDR3: CASSFGGINQPQHF. In DNA, the CDR3 is TGCGCCAGCAGCTTCGGAGGCATCAATCAGCCCCAGCATTTT.

The chain couples TRBV5-5 to TRBJ2-3, with D possibly matching TRBD1 (5 bases). This CDR3 is 17 amino acids long. Germline CDR1 reads SGHKS; CDR2 reads YYEKEE (reference sequence). V was pared by 1 base and J by 1 base, with 16 bases between. The CDR3 region is CASSLWGSFQGTDTQYF. The CDR3 DNA is TGTGCCAGCAGCTTGTGGGGCTCATTTCAGGGCACAGATACGCAGTATTTT.

This chain uses TRBV6-5 with TRBJ1-1; 7 nucleotides agree with TRBD1. CDR3 length: 14 amino acids. Looked up from germline, CDR1 is MNHEY and CDR2 is SVGAGI. Trimming removed 7 bases from V and 1 base from J; junction bases left unmatched: 6. CDR3 sequence: CASTYRTGNTEAFF. As DNA, the CDR3 is TGTGCCAGCACCTACCGGACAGGGAACACTGAAGCTTTCTTT.

This chain uses TRBV5-1 with TRBJ2-7; TRBD1 matches at 9 bases. CDR1 and CDR2 from the germline V gene are SGHRS and YFSETQ. The CDR3 is 14 residues long. The V gene end was trimmed by 6 bases and the J gene end by 6 bases; junction bases not matched to a gene: 10. This CDR3 is CASNRDREFGEQYF. DNA of the CDR3: TGCGCCAGCAACCGGGACAGGGAATTTGGCGAGCAGTACTTC.

V is TRBV5-5 and J is TRBJ1-5; TRBD1 is a possible D gene (5 bases). Germline assignment: CDR1 SGHKS and CDR2 YYEKEE (reference sequence). Trimming shortened V by 4 bases and J by 0 bases, and 11 bases separated the two germline ends. CDR3 length equals 15 residues. In DNA form, the CDR3 reads TGTGCCAGCAGCCTGGGGACTAATAGCAATCAGCCCCAGCATTTT. Encoded protein: CASSLGTNSNQPQHF.

V usage is TRBV3-1 (or the pseudogene TRBV3-2) and J usage is TRBJ2-3; maybe TRBD2 (6 bases). Germline values: CDR1 LGHDT, CDR2 YNNKEL (reference sequence). V was cut by 3 bases and J by 6 bases, with 16 bases left in between. The length of the CDR3 is 15 residues. Here the CDR3 DNA reads TGTGCCAGCAGCCACTTGGGGGGTGCCGGGGATACGCAGTATTTT. Encoded protein: CASSHLGGAGDTQYF.

The V call is TRBV4-1, the J call TRBJ2-3; possible D gene TRBD2, 6 bases. CDR1 and CDR2 from the germline V gene are MGHRA and YSYEKL. V was shortened by 0 bases and J by 5 bases, with 12 bases between the two germline ends. The CDR3 contains 15 residues. DNA for the CDR3: TGCGCCAGCAGCCAAGAACCGGGAGTTGGAGATACGCAGTATTTT. This sequence encodes CASSQEPGVGDTQYF.

This rearrangement joins TRBV27 to TRBJ2-1, with 10 bases matching TRBD2. CDR1 and CDR2 (germline): MNHEY, SMNVEV (reference sequence). V was clipped by 4 bases and J by 5 bases; unmatched bases: 5. The CDR3 spans 15 residues. This chain's CDR3 is CASSSWTSGHNEQFF. CDR3 nucleotide sequence: TGTGCCAGCAGTTCATGGACTAGCGGTCACAATGAGCAGTTCTTC.

The chain carries TRBV27 and TRBJ1-6, with D perhaps matching TRBD1 (6 bases). Trimming cost V 2 bases and J 11 bases, with 16 bases left between them. The CDR3 is made up of 15 amino acids. In germline, CDR1 is MNHEY, CDR2 SMNVEV (reference sequence). The DNA for the CDR3 is TGTGCCAGCAGTTTAGAGGGCAGGTCAGGGGCACCCCTCCACTTT. It specifies CASSLEGRSGAPLHF.

The chain combines TRBV19 with TRBJ2-7, with D perhaps TRBD1 (5 bases). The CDR3 is made up of 14 amino acids. CDR1 LNHDA and CDR2 SQIVND come from the germline V gene (reference sequence). V lost 7 bases and J lost 0, with 13 bases in between. CDR3 region: CASKRSGNSYEQYF. The CDR3 DNA reads as TGTGCCAGTAAACGATCAGGGAACTCCTACGAGCAGTACTTC.

The chain links TRBV27 to TRBJ1-1; no definite D call. V gave up 6 bases and J gave up 0 bases, with 8 bases separating them. The CDR3 sequence is 13 residues long. Germline V CDR1 and CDR2: MNHEY, SMNVEV (reference sequence). CDR3 sequence reads: CASSQVVNTEAFF. The CDR3 nucleotides are TGTGCCAGCAGCCAGGTAGTGAACACTGAAGCTTTCTTT.

The chain joins TRBV14 to TRBJ1-6; TRBD1 matches 9 bases. The CDR3 spans 15 residues. J gave up 7 bases and V 8 bases, and 9 bases lay outside the gene matches. Germline assignment: CDR1 SGHDN and CDR2 FVKESK. CDR3 protein: CASRPGTGWNSPLHF. The CDR3 DNA is TGTGCCAGCCGGCCCGGGACAGGGTGGAATTCACCCCTCCACTTT. The full variable domain, completed using reference TRBV14 and TRBJ1-6, is EAGVTQFPSHSVIEKGQTVTLRCDPISGHDNLYWYRRVMGKEIKFLLHFVKESKQDESGMPNNRFLAERTGGTYSTLKVQPAELEDSGVYFCASRPGTGWNSPLHFGNGTRLTVT.

The chain employs TRBV2 and TRBJ2-7; 8 bases match TRBD2. The junction had 7 bases not matched to a gene; V was cut back by 3 bases and J by 9 bases. The CDR3 runs to 13 residues. The germline V gene has CDR1 SNHLY and CDR2 FYNNEI. The CDR3 protein is CASSELAGIRQYV. For the CDR3, the DNA is TGTGCCAGCAGTGAGTTAGCGGGGATACGGCAGTACGTC.